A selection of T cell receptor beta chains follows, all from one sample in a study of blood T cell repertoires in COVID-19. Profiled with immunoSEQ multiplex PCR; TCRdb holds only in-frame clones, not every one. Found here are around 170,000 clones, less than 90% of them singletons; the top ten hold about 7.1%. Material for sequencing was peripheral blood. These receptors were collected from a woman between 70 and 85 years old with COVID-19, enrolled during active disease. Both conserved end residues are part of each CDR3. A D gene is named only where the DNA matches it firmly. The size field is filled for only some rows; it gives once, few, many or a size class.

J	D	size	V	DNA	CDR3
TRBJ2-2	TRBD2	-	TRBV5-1	TGCGCCAGCAGCGATTCTTCCGGGACTAGCGGGAGCATCGGGGAGCTGTTTTTT	CASSDSSGTSGSIGELFF
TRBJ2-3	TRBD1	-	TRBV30	TGTGCCTGGAGAAAAACCCCCGGACAGGGGGCATCGGATACGCAGTATTTT	CAWRKTPGQGASDTQYF
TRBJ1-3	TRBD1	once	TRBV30	TGTGCCGGTACAGGGGATTCGGGAAACACCATATATTTT	CAGTGDSGNTIYF
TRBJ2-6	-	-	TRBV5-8	TGTGCCAGCAGCTTGGATCTCCCCTCTGGGGCCAACGTCCTGACTTTC	CASSLDLPSGANVLTF
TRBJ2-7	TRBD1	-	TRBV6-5	TGTGCCAGCAGTTACTCCGGGACAGGGATCTACGAGCAGTACTTC	CASSYSGTGIYEQYF
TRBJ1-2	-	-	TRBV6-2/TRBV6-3	TGTGCCAGCAGTTTATCCGGGACATATGGCTACACCTTC	CASSLSGTYGYTF
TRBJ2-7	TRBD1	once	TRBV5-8	TGTGCCAGCGTCAGGGGGCTGAGCCCCGCCGGGCAGTACTTC	CASVRGLSPAGQYF
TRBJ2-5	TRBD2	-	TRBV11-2	TGTGCCAGCAGCGCAGCGACTAGCGGGAACCAGTACTTC	CASSAATSGNQYF
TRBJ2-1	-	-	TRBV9	TGTGCCAGCAGCGTAGGCACAGGGGGGGATGCGGATAGGCAGTTCTTC	CASSVGTGGDADRQFF
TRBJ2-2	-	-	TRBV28	TGTGCCAGCCTTGAGTGGGGACAAAACACCGGGGAGCTGTTTTTT	CASLEWGQNTGELFF
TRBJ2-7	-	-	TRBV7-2	TGTGCCAGCAGCTTAAGCGGGGACAGGAGCTACGAGCAGTACTTC	CASSLSGDRSYEQYF
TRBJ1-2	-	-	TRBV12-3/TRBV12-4	TGTGCCAGCAGTTTATCGGGAACCTATGGCTACACCTTC	CASSLSGTYGYTF
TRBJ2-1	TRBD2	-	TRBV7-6	TGTGCCAGCAGCTTAGGAAGCGGGATGGGGGAGAATGAGCAGTTCTTC	CASSLGSGMGENEQFF
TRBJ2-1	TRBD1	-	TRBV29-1	TGCAGCGCCGGACAGGACAATGAGCAGTTCTTC	CSAGQDNEQFF
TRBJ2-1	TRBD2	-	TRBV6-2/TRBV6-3	TGTGCCAGCAGTCCCGCGGGAGTCAACTACAATGAGCAGTTCTTC	CASSPAGVNYNEQFF
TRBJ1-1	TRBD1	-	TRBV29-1	TGCACCACCAACAGGGGGAAGAACACTGAAGCTTTCTTT	CTTNRGKNTEAFF
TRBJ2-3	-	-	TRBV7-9	TGTGCCAGCAGCTTGCACGTTGGCGGGTACACAGATACGCAGTATTTT	CASSLHVGGYTDTQYF
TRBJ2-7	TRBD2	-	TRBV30	TGTGCCTGGAGTCTTACTAGCGGGAGGGCCTACTACGAGCAGTACTTC	CAWSLTSGRAYYEQYF
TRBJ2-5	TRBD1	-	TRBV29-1	TGCAGCGTTGTAGACCGGGACAGTGCTCAAGAGACCCAGTACTTC	CSVVDRDSAQETQYF
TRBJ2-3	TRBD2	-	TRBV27	TGTGCCAGCAGTTTAACTAATGGCGGGGGTACGCAGTATTTT	CASSLTNGGGTQYF
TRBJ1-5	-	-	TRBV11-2	TGTGCCAGCAGGACAGGCAATAGCAATCAGCCCCAGCATTTT	CASRTGNSNQPQHF
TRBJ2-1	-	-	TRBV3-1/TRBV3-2	TGTGCCAGCAGCCAAGGGTTAGCCGATGAGCAGTTCTTC	CASSQGLADEQFF
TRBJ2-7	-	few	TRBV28	TGTGCCAGCACTCAGGGTGGGCTGAACAACGAGCAGTACTTC	CASTQGGLNNEQYF
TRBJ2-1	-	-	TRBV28	TGTGCCAGCAGTTTAGTGGGGGGTCGCTCCTACAATGAGCAGTTCTTC	CASSLVGGRSYNEQFF
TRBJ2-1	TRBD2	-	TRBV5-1	TGCGCCAGCAGCCCGGGGACTAGCGGATACAATGAGCAGTTCTTC	CASSPGTSGYNEQFF
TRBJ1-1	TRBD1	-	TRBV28	TGTGCCAGCAGTCGCAGCGGGACAGGCACTGAAGCTTTCTTT	CASSRSGTGTEAFF
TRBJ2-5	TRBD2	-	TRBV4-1	TGCGCCAGCTCAGGGCGCGGAGGCGGGAGAAAAGAGACCCAGTACTTC	CASSGRGGGRKETQYF
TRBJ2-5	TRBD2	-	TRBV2	TGTGCCAGCACTTCACTAGCGGGGGAAGAGACCCAGTACTTC	CASTSLAGEETQYF
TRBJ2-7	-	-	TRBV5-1	TGCGCCAGCAGCTTGGACAGGGTCGGGGACGAGCAGTACTTC	CASSLDRVGDEQYF
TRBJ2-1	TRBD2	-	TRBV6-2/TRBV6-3	TGTGCCAGCAGTTACGGTGGGACTAGCGCAAACAATGAGCAGTTCTTC	CASSYGGTSANNEQFF
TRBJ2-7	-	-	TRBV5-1	TGCGCCAGCAGCTTGGGCGGTTCCAGCTCCTACGAGCAGTACTTC	CASSLGGSSSYEQYF
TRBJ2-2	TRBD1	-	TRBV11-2	TGTGCCAGCAGCCGAGGACAGGACGGGACCGGGGAGCTGTTTTTT	CASSRGQDGTGELFF
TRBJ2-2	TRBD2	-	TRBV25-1	TGTGCCAGCAGCTCGACTAGCGGGAGGGTAACGAACACCGGGGAGCTGTTTTTT	CASSSTSGRVTNTGELFF
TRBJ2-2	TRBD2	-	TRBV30	TGTGCCTGGACCCGCGGACTAGCGGGGGGCACCGGGGAGCTGTTTTTT	CAWTRGLAGGTGELFF
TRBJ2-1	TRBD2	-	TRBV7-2	TGTGCCAGCAGCCACGCGGGAGTGTTTGGTGAGCAGTTCTTC	CASSHAGVFGEQFF
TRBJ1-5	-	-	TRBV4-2	TGTGCCAGCAGCCAAGGTTTCACGGGGGTCCGAGGCCAGCCCCAGCATTTT	CASSQGFTGVRGQPQHF
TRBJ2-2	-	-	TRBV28	TGTGCCACCTACGGGGCGGGATACACCGGGGAGCTGTTTTTT	CATYGAGYTGELFF
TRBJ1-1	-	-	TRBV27	TGTGCCAGCAGTCCGACGACAGTTGTGGGTGCTTTCTTT	CASSPTTVVGAFF
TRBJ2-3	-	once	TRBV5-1	TGCGCCAGCAGCTTGGGGGGTACTAGTCCGAGCACAGATACGCAGTATTTT	CASSLGGTSPSTDTQYF
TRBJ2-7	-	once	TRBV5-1	TGCGCCAGCAGCTTGGCCCCACACGATAACTACGAGCAGTACTTC	CASSLAPHDNYEQYF
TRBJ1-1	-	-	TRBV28	TGTGCCAGCACCTTCGGGACTGAAGCTTTCTTT	CASTFGTEAFF
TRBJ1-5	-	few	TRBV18	TGTGCCAGCTCACCCGGGGGGTCGCCCAATCAGCCCCAGCATTTT	CASSPGGSPNQPQHF
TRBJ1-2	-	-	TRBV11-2	TGTGCCAGCAGTCAATTCAGGGGTGTTGCCTTC	CASSQFRGVAF
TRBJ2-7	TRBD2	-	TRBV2	TGTGCCAGCAGCCTCCGACTAGCGGGAGGGCGGGAGCAGTACTTC	CASSLRLAGGREQYF
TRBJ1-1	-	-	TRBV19	TGTGCCAGTAACTACGACCCGAACACTGAAGCTTTCTTT	CASNYDPNTEAFF
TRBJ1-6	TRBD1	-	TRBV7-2	TGTGCCAGCACCCCGGACAGGGGGTTGGGTTCACCCCTCCACTTT	CASTPDRGLGSPLHF
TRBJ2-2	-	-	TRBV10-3	TGTGCCATCAGCACGGGGGACACCGGGGAGCTGTTTTTT	CAISTGDTGELFF
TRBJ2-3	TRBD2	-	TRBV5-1	TGCGCCAGCAGCTCGCTAGCGGGAATCGCGACAGATACGCAGTATTTT	CASSSLAGIATDTQYF
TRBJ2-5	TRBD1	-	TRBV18	TGTGCCAGCAACCCCGGGACAGGAGAGACCCAGTACTTC	CASNPGTGETQYF
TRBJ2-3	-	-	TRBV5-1	TGCGCCAGCAGCTTGAACACAGGGCGCACAGATACGCAGTATTTT	CASSLNTGRTDTQYF
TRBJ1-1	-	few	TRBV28	TGTGCCAGCAGTTTGGGCAGAGAAGCTTTCTTT	CASSLGREAFF
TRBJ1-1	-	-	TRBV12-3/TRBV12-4	TGTGCCAGCAGTTTACAGGTTCAAGCTTTCTTT	CASSLQVQAFF
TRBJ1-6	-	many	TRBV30	TGTGCCGCCGGGGGGGAATATAATTCACCCCTCCACTTT	CAAGGEYNSPLHF